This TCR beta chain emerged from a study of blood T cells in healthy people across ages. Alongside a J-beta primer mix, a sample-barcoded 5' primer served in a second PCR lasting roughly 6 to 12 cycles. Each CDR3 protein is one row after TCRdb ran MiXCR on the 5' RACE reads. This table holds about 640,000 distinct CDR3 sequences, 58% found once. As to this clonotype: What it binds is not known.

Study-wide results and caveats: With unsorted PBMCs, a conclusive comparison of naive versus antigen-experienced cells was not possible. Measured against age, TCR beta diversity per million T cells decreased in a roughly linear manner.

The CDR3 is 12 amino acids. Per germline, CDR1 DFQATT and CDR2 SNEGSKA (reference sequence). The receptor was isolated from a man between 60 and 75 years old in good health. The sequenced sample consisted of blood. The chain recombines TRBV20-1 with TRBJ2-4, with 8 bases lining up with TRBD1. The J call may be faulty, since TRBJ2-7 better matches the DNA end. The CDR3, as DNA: TGCAGTTTAGACAGGGGTACGGGCGAGCAGTACTTC. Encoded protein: CSLDRGTGEQYF.